This T cell receptor beta chain was profiled in a study of shared clonotypes between healthy human individuals. CDR3 length equals 15 residues. V was trimmed by 7 bases and J by 4 bases, leaving 17 bases between them. The germline gives CDR1 LNHDA, CDR2 SQIVND (reference sequence). Naive CD8 populations comprised CD45RO-negative cells positively selected for CCR7, excluding terminally differentiated effector memory CD45RA+ cells. Generated by immunoSEQ multiplex PCR, the TCRdb table keeps only in-frame clones and is missing some. Counted here are roughly 2.1 million clones, about 92% occurring once; the ten biggest clones make up 1.7%.

V is TRBV19 and J is TRBJ2-1, with no clear D. Sample: naive CD8+ T cells from PBMCs. This sequence was found in a man between 18 and 29 years old in good health. Some clones in this sample may be carry-over from other donors' samples. The CDR3, as DNA: TGTGCCAGTACCACATCGCGAGGCAGTTACAATGAGCAGTTCTTC. Translation: CASTTSRGSYNEQFF.